Below, 27 T cell receptor beta chains from the same sample are listed, as sequenced in a study of beta chain features in type 1 diabetes. Isolated RNA was reverse transcribed in full, so expressed TCRB transcripts were sequenced. The data were produced by immunoSEQ multiplex PCR, yet TCRdb's version contains in-frame clones alone and is incomplete. Of about 930,000 clones in the sample, roughly 15% were seen once. Input material: naive CD4+ T cells from blood. The receptors derive from a woman under 30 in good health.

This clone was observed a handful of times. The chain has TRBV13 and TRBJ2-7; D is undetermined. Germline V gives CDR1 PRHDT, CDR2 FYEKMQ (reference sequence). This CDR3 is built from 12 residues. V lost 5 bases, J lost 4 bases, and 9 bases lay in between. CDR3 sequence reads: CASSLNLYEQYF. For the CDR3, the DNA is TGTGCCAGCAGCCTGAACTTATACGAGCAGTACTTC.

The sample holds a few counts of this clone. V gene TRBV25-1 combines with J gene TRBJ1-2; perhaps TRBD1 as D (5 bases). Between the trimmed V and J ends, which lost 1 base and 0 bases, there was a span of 18 bases. Germline CDR1 and CDR2: MGHDK and SYGVNS. The CDR3 covers 18 residues. The CDR3 bases are TGTGCCAGCAGTGAATCCCACTCCGCAGGGCAGCCTAACTATGGCTACACCTTC. Translating gives CASSESHSAGQPNYGYTF.

This clone has just a few counts. The rearrangement joins TRBV5-4 to TRBJ2-1; TRBD2 agrees at 10 bases. The CDR3 has 18 residues. CDR1 and CDR2 from the germline V gene are SGHNT and YYREEE (reference sequence). With 4 bases clipped from V and 7 bases from J, the junction kept 17 bases outside the gene matches. The CDR3 sequence: CASSLQAWGLAGVNEQFF. The CDR3 nucleotides are TGTGCCAGCAGCCTCCAAGCATGGGGGCTAGCGGGAGTTAATGAGCAGTTCTTC.

The chain combines TRBV10-3 with TRBJ2-3; no clear D. The CDR3 has 14 amino acids. CDR1 ENHRY and CDR2 SYGVKD come from the germline V gene. The ends were cut back, 4 bases at V and 4 bases at J, with 12 bases in the middle. CDR3 in amino acids: CAISGRGRPDTQYF. CDR3 nucleotide sequence: TGTGCCATCAGTGGTCGTGGCCGTCCAGATACGCAGTATTTT.

This clone was seen a handful of times. Other nucleotide sequences in the sample specify the same CDR3. This rearrangement joins TRBV2 to TRBJ2-5; perhaps TRBD1 as D (5 bases). Germline loops: CDR1 SNHLY, CDR2 FYNNEI. The V end lost 0 bases, the J end lost 5 bases, and 13 bases lay between the germline ends. The CDR3 consists of 15 residues. CDR3 bases: TGTGCCAGCAGTGAAGCGGGGCAGGGCCGGGAGACCCAGTACTTC. It translates to CASSEAGQGRETQYF.

This clone occurred a few times. The chain uses TRBV29-1 and TRBJ1-3, with TRBD1 as a possible D gene (6 bases). Trimming removed 5 bases at V and 0 bases at J, with 14 bases between. CDR3 length equals 15 residues. Per germline, CDR1 SQVTM and CDR2 ANQGSEA. CDR3 in amino acids: CSVTTGTNSGNTIYF. The CDR3 DNA reads TGCAGCGTTACAACCGGGACAAACTCTGGAAACACCATATATTTT.

This chain uses TRBV29-1 with TRBJ2-3, with 10 positions matching TRBD1. V lost 7 bases and J lost 5; bases outside the gene matches: 6. The CDR3 covers 13 residues. CDR1 is SQVTM and CDR2 is ANQGSEA in the germline V gene. CDR3 bases: TGCAGCGCGCCCGACAGGGGGCTAGATACGCAGTATTTT. Translated: CSAPDRGLDTQYF.

This clone was counted only a few times. This sequence joins TRBV7-9 and TRBJ1-5, with D possibly TRBD1 on 5 matching bases. Germline V gene lookup returns CDR1 SEHNR and CDR2 FQNEAQ (reference sequence). V dropped 1 base and J dropped 5 bases, with 12 bases sitting between them. This CDR3 region has 15 residues. The CDR3 region is CASSLGTGVYQPQHF. DNA for the CDR3: TGTGCCAGCAGCTTAGGCACAGGAGTTTATCAGCCCCAGCATTTT.

This clone was picked up many times. The chain recombines TRBV21-1 with TRBJ2-1; TRBD2 was called by the table and not checked on the DNA. TRBV21-1 has pseudogene status. The CDR3 is made up of 16 amino acids. In nucleotides, the CDR3 is TGTGCCAGCAGTCCTTCAATTAGCGGGTTTAGCAATGAGCAGTTCTTC. It translates to CASSPSISGFSNEQFF.

This clone has more than one count but fewer than ten. The rearrangement joins TRBV12-5 to TRBJ2-1; no clear D gene. The CDR3 is 11 residues long. Per germline, CDR1 LGHNT and CDR2 FRNRAP. V lost 4 bases and J lost 6, with 4 bases in between. As DNA, the CDR3 is TGTGCTAGTGGTTCACTCAATGAGCAGTTCTTC. It specifies CASGSLNEQFF.

This clone was counted only a few times. The chain employs TRBV9 and TRBJ2-7, with D perhaps matching TRBD2 (5 bases). CDR1 and CDR2 from the germline V gene are SGDLS and YYNGEE. The CDR3 has 15 amino acids. Trimming took off 0 bases at V and 0 bases at J, with 10 bases between the two ends. CDR3 coding DNA: TGTGCCAGCAGCGTAGAGGGCGGGCCCTCCTACGAGCAGTACTTC. Its translation: CASSVEGGPSYEQYF.

The chain combines TRBV5-1 with TRBJ1-5; no clear D. Trimming left V 0 bases short and J 4 bases short, with 11 bases between. The CDR3 runs to 15 residues. Germline V gives CDR1 SGHRS, CDR2 YFSETQ. The CDR3 sequence is CASSLGHIPNQPQHF. CDR3 in DNA: TGCGCCAGCAGCTTGGGACATATCCCGAATCAGCCCCAGCATTTT.

This clone occurred a few times. The J gene is TRBJ2-7, the V gene TRBV6-5; D unclear. V lost 2 bases and J 3 bases, leaving 8 bases between the germline ends. Germline lookup yields CDR1 MNHEY and CDR2 SVGAGI. The CDR3 sequence is 13 residues long. CDR3 amino acids: CASSYRQRYEQYF. CDR3 DNA sequence: TGTGCCAGCAGTTACCGACAACGCTACGAGCAGTACTTC.

The genes are TRBV11-1 and TRBJ2-7; D tentatively fits TRBD1 or TRBD2 (5 bases each). The germline CDR1 and CDR2 sequences are SGHAT and FQDESV (reference sequence). Trimming removed 3 bases from V and 5 bases from J, with 20 bases in between. The CDR3 has 16 amino acids. As DNA, the CDR3 is TGTGCCAGCAGCTTCCTCCGGGACCCCATGTTCGACGAGCAGTACTTC. It yields the protein CASSFLRDPMFDEQYF.

This clone was observed a few times. This chain uses TRBV10-3 with TRBJ2-5; 13 bases map to TRBD2. Germline V gene lookup returns CDR1 ENHRY and CDR2 SYGVKD. This CDR3 region has 16 residues. Trimming removed 4 bases from V and 1 base from J; junction bases left unmatched: 3. The CDR3 spells CAISGLAGGLQETQYF. The CDR3 DNA sequence: TGTGCCATCAGTGGACTAGCGGGAGGACTCCAAGAGACCCAGTACTTC.

This clone was counted between two and nine times. The gene calls are TRBV28 and TRBJ2-1; TRBD2 agrees at 7 bases. This CDR3 comprises 14 residues. The germline gives CDR1 MDHEN, CDR2 SYDVKM. V lost 5 bases and J lost 7; bases outside the gene matches: 8. The CDR3 DNA reads as TGTGCCAGCAGTACCCAGGGAGGGGCGAATGAGCAGTTCTTC. Residues: CASSTQGGANEQFF.

This clone was found a few times. The chain uses TRBV11-2 and TRBJ2-5; 9 nucleotides agree with TRBD2. The CDR3 loop spans 14 amino acids. With 0 bases clipped from V and 9 bases from J, the junction kept 5 bases outside the gene matches. CDR1 and CDR2 (germline): SGHAT, FQNNGV. CDR3 sequence: CASSLDGGGRAQYF. The CDR3 nucleotides are TGTGCCAGCAGCTTAGATGGTGGCGGGAGGGCCCAGTACTTC. The entire variable domain, with the rest obtained from reference TRBV11-2 and TRBJ2-5, is as follows: EAGVAQSPRYKIIEKRQSVAFWCNPISGHATLYWYQQILGQGPKLLIQFQNNGVVDDSQLPKDRFSAERLKGVDSTLKIQPAKLEDSAVYLCASSLDGGGRAQYFGPGTRLLVL.

This clone was seen more than once but under ten times. The rearrangement uses TRBV28 and TRBJ2-4; D may be TRBD2 (5 bases). The V gene lost 3 bases and the J gene lost 0 bases, with 15 bases spanning the gap. The CDR3 contains 17 residues. Per the germline V gene, CDR1 is MDHEN and CDR2 is SYDVKM. The CDR3 loop is CASSFIRDPIAKNIQYF. The CDR3 nucleotides read TGTGCCAGCAGTTTCATTCGGGATCCGATAGCCAAAAACATTCAGTACTTC.

This clone appeared a few times. The V call is TRBV7-2, the J call TRBJ2-5, with a possible D match to TRBD1 (7 bases). Trimming shortened V by 5 bases and J by 2 bases, and 21 bases separated the two germline ends. This CDR3 comprises 17 residues. The germline gives CDR1 SGHTA, CDR2 FQGNSA. The CDR3 DNA reads TGTGCCAGCAGCCCATCTCGAGGGGGGACAGTACAAGAGACCCAGTACTTC. This translates into CASSPSRGGTVQETQYF. Full variable domain (rest looked up from reference TRBV7-2 and TRBJ2-5): GAGVSQSPSNKVTEKGKDVELRCDPISGHTALYWYRQSLGQGLEFLIYFQGNSAPDKSGLPSDRFSAERTGGSVSTLTIQRTQQEDSAVYLCASSPSRGGTVQETQYFGPGTRLLVL.

This clone was seen a handful of times. The genes are TRBV7-9 and TRBJ2-1; 7 bases are shared with TRBD2. Unmatched junction bases numbered 9, after V lost 7 bases and J lost 0 bases. Looked up from germline, CDR1 is SEHNR and CDR2 is FQNEAQ (reference sequence). The CDR3 extends over 16 amino acids. CDR3 protein: CASISWRGSSYNEQFF. For the CDR3, the DNA is TGTGCCAGCATCAGTTGGCGGGGGAGCTCCTACAATGAGCAGTTCTTC.

This clone was observed a few times. The CDR3: CASSLDLEVTYEQYF. DNA of the CDR3: TGTGCCAGCAGCTTAGATCTAGAGGTGACCTACGAGCAGTACTTC. The rearrangement joins TRBV7-2 to TRBJ2-7, with unresolved D. CDR3 size: 15 residues. Trimming shortened V by 1 base and J by 2 bases, and 12 bases separated the two germline ends. Germline assignment: CDR1 SGHTA and CDR2 FQGNSA.

The chain has TRBV7-2 and TRBJ2-7; TRBD1 agrees at 9 bases. J gave up 2 bases and V 0 bases, and 8 bases lay outside the gene matches. Germline V CDR1 and CDR2: SGHTA, FQGNSA. The CDR3 totals 17 residues. The CDR3 loop is CASSLAAPGQGPYEQYF. The CDR3 nucleotides are TGTGCCAGCAGCTTAGCTGCGCCGGGACAGGGACCCTACGAGCAGTACTTC.

This clone has a handful of counts. This chain uses TRBV29-1 with TRBJ2-5; D perhaps matches TRBD2 (6 bases). The CDR3 extends over 12 amino acids. Germline assignment: CDR1 SQVTM and CDR2 ANQGSEA. Trimming left V 5 bases short and J 4 bases short, with 11 bases between. The CDR3 region is CSVRDFRETQYF. The DNA for the CDR3 is TGCAGCGTTCGGGACTTCCGAGAGACCCAGTACTTC. Filled out from reference TRBV29-1 and TRBJ2-5, the complete variable domain reads SAVISQKPSRDICQRGTSLTIQCQVDSQVTMMFWYRQQPGQSLTLIATANQGSEATYESGFVIDKFPISRPNLTFSTLTVSNMSPEDSSIYLCSVRDFRETQYFGPGTRLLVL.

This clone was seen only a few times. This chain joins TRBV5-1 and TRBJ2-7, with D tentatively TRBD1 or TRBD2 (6 bases each). V gave up 0 bases and J gave up 3 bases, with 16 bases separating them. This CDR3 contains 16 residues. Germline-derived CDR1 and CDR2 are SGHRS and YFSETQ. CDR3 coding DNA: TGCGCCAGCAGCTTGGGTTTGAGCAGGGGACTCTACGAGCAGTACTTC. Its protein product is CASSLGLSRGLYEQYF.

In its sample, this clone was seen a few times. The chain joins TRBV29-1 to TRBJ1-4; D not certain. V lost 7 bases and J 4 bases, leaving 7 bases between the germline ends. Germline CDR1 reads SQVTM; CDR2 reads ANQGSEA. CDR3 size: 11 residues. The CDR3 nucleotides are TGCAGCGGGAGGCTTAATGAAAAACTGTTTTTT. This encodes CSGRLNEKLFF.

The gene calls are TRBV7-8 and TRBJ1-5; 9 nucleotides agree with TRBD1. The ends lost 5 bases at V and 9 bases at J; junction bases unmatched: 11. This CDR3 has 15 amino acids. Germline V CDR1 and CDR2: SGHVS, FQNEAQ. The DNA for the CDR3 is TGTGCCAGCAGCCCCCGGGACAGGGCGATCGGGCCCCAGCATTTT. It is translated as CASSPRDRAIGPQHF.

The chain has TRBV29-1 and TRBJ2-1; 7 nucleotides match TRBD2. There are 15 residues in the CDR3. The V gene end was trimmed by 4 bases and the J gene end by 2 bases; junction bases not matched to a gene: 8. CDR1 and CDR2 (germline): SQVTM, ANQGSEA. CDR3 coding DNA: TGCAGCGTTGTAATTTATGGACTAGCCTACAATGAGCAGTTCTTC. Residues: CSVVIYGLAYNEQFF.